The 5 T cell receptor beta chains presented below share a single source sample, sequenced in a study of blood T cell repertoires in COVID-19 (dated by TCRdb to about 2020). The library was produced with the immunoSEQ multiplex PCR assay. TCRdb carries this immuneACCESS record with in-frame sequences only. Its versions omit some clonotypes, under half of them owing to an unresolved V gene in the studies checked, with the rest unexplained. Recorded for this sample are about 440,000 clones; 70% to 90% of them occurred a single time. The ten most abundant clones make up under 2.5% of the sample. The specimen sequenced was PBMCs or T cells enriched from blood (not recorded which). These receptors all come from a woman between 18 and 29 years old with acute COVID-19.

This clone was detected only once. This chain joins TRBV6-5 and TRBJ2-6; D may be TRBD1 (6 bases). The CDR3 runs to 16 residues. Trimming stripped 2 bases from V and 7 bases from J, with 15 bases between. CDR1 is MNHEY, CDR2 SVGAGI, per germline. The CDR3 protein is CASSYAQGEIANVLTF. CDR3 DNA sequence: TGTGCCAGCAGTTACGCACAGGGTGAAATAGCCAACGTCCTGACTTTC.

The CDR3 here is CASTEWNTEAFF. The CDR3 nucleotides are TGTGCCAGCACCGAGTGGAACACTGAAGCTTTCTTT. The gene calls are TRBV2 and TRBJ1-1; no reliable D call. The CDR3 has 12 residues. Trimming stripped 7 bases from V and 1 base from J, with 7 bases between. The V gene's germline CDR1 is SNHLY and CDR2 FYNNEI.

CDR3 sequence (DNA): TGTGCCAGCAGTTACGTCGGGACTAGCGGGTACGAGCAGTACTTC. Translated: CASSYVGTSGYEQYF. V gene TRBV6-5 combines with J gene TRBJ2-7; TRBD2 agrees at 12 bases. V was clipped by 2 bases and J by 4 bases; unmatched bases: 3. The germline CDR1 and CDR2 sequences are MNHEY and SVGAGI. The CDR3 sequence is 15 residues long.

This clone has just one count. The J gene is TRBJ2-1, the V gene TRBV4-1, with 10 positions matching TRBD1. This CDR3 contains 17 residues. With 3 bases clipped from V and 7 bases from J, the junction kept 12 bases outside the gene matches. The germline CDR1 and CDR2 sequences are MGHRA and YSYEKL. CDR3 residues: CASSQDSGTGATNEQFF. The CDR3 DNA sequence: TGCGCCAGCAGCCAGGACTCCGGGACAGGGGCTACGAATGAGCAGTTCTTC.

The chain's CDR3 is CASRRGGGNQPQHF. In DNA form, the CDR3 reads TGTGCCAGCAGAAGAGGGGGGGGCAATCAGCCCCAGCATTTT. The V and J genes are TRBV2 and TRBJ1-5, with a tentative D call TRBD1 (6 bases). Trimming stripped 6 bases from V and 2 bases from J, with 11 bases between. The length of the CDR3 is 14 residues. The germline CDR1 and CDR2 sequences are SNHLY and FYNNEI.